The sequence of this TCR beta chain was determined in a study of OX40 agonist ivuxolimab in advanced cancers. The overall study: Patients were treated with ivuxolimab, an agonistic anti-OX40 (CD134) antibody.

No patient had autoimmune disease or received systemic immunosuppression. Sampling times: baseline, cycle 4 day 1, cycle 7 day 1. Produced via immunoSEQ multiplex PCR; TCRdb's table is partial and in-frame only. The table records 50,000 to 60,000 clones, roughly four fifths of them present only once. This CDR3 has 15 residues. The germline CDR1 and CDR2 sequences are SGHDT and YYEEEE. Trimming took off 1 base at V and 5 bases at J, with 14 bases between the two ends. Sequencing used CD4+ or CD8+ T cells sorted from blood, obtained in a trial of the OX40 agonist ivuxolimab. This rearrangement joins TRBV5-6 to TRBJ2-3, with a possible D match to TRBD1 (6 bases). This clonotype was sampled from an adult with an advanced solid tumor such as melanoma, head and neck, liver or kidney cancer. This CDR3 is CASSLPNNRVDTQYF. The CDR3 nucleotides are TGTGCCAGCAGCTTGCCCAACAACAGGGTAGATACGCAGTATTTT.